These 5 T cell receptor beta chains were sequenced from one sample in a study of T cell responses to AZD1222 COVID-19 vaccine. Repertoires were generated with immunoSEQ multiplex PCR, while TCRdb's copy carries only in-frame clones and drops some. Counted here are 100,000 to 150,000 clones, about nine tenths occurring once; the ten biggest clones make up less than 4.5%. Material: peripheral blood, obtained on day 0 of MenACWY control vaccination. These receptors came from an adult in good health.

This clone was recorded a few times. The chain recombines TRBV14 with TRBJ2-7; 8 nucleotides line up with TRBD2. V dropped 5 bases and J dropped 2; count of bases not matched to a gene: 8. Per germline, CDR1 SGHDN and CDR2 FVKESK. The CDR3 has 15 residues. CDR3 loop: CASSSTLADTYEQYF. The DNA for the CDR3 is TGTGCCAGCAGCTCAACACTAGCGGACACCTACGAGCAGTACTTC.

The CDR3: CASSEGGDSYEQYV. The CDR3 bases are TGTGCCAGCAGTGAAGGCGGCGACTCCTACGAGCAGTACGTC. This sequence joins TRBV2 and TRBJ2-7; D unresolved. The germline gives CDR1 SNHLY, CDR2 FYNNEI. Trimming cost V 1 base and J 0 bases, with 7 bases left between them. The CDR3 sequence is 14 residues long.

V and J are TRBV14 and TRBJ2-3; D not resolved. Germline V gene sequence: CDR1 SGHDN, CDR2 FVKESK. V lost 4 bases, J lost 6 bases, and 11 bases lay in between. The CDR3 consists of 13 residues. For the CDR3, the DNA is TGTGCCAGCAGCCCTTTTTCTCGGGATACGCAGTATTTT. This sequence encodes CASSPFSRDTQYF.

This chain joins TRBV4-2 and TRBJ2-7; TRBD1 aligns across 9 bases. This CDR3 spans 16 amino acids. The germline V gene encodes CDR1 LGHNA and CDR2 YNFKEQ. V shed 1 base, J shed 3 bases, and the junction held 7 bases outside the gene matches. CDR3 DNA sequence: TGTGCCAGCAGCCAAGGCCTAACAGGGGGCGGCTACGAGCAGTACTTC. Its protein product is CASSQGLTGGGYEQYF.

CDR3 coding DNA: TGCGCCAGCAGCGAGGACTTCTCATCTGGAAACACCATATATTTT. As protein: CASSEDFSSGNTIYF. This chain connects TRBV4-3 to TRBJ1-3; unclear D gene. Trimming took 5 bases from V and 1 from J, leaving 12 bases between them. The CDR3 spans 15 residues. Germline CDR1 reads LGHNA; CDR2 reads YSLEER.